Presented here are 15 T cell receptor beta chains from one specimen sequenced in a study of response to subunit inactivated influenza vaccine. Each CDR3 protein is one row after TCRdb ran MiXCR on the RT-PCR reads. The sample includes approximately 480,000 distinct CDR3 sequences, about a tenth seen only once; the top ten take over 9.5%. The sequencing here drew on PBMCs from blood, taken 35 to 45 days after vaccination. All receptors come from a man between 50 and 59 years old who received an inactivated influenza vaccine.

This clonotype occurred many times. The gene calls are TRBV29-1 and TRBJ2-1, with 7 bases identical to TRBD2. The germline V gene has CDR1 SQVTM and CDR2 ANQGSEA. The CDR3 is 13 amino acids. With 6 bases clipped from V and 5 bases from J, the junction kept 7 bases outside the gene matches. The CDR3 region has the DNA TGCAGCGTCGAGCGGGACCAAAACAATGAGCAGTTCTTC. It specifies CSVERDQNNEQFF.

This clonotype has more than one count but fewer than ten. This CDR3 reads CASSPRNREDGYTF. The DNA of the CDR3 is TGTGCCAGCTCACCCCGCAACAGGGAGGATGGCTACACCTTC. The rearrangement joins TRBV18 to TRBJ1-2; maybe TRBD1 (6 bases). Germline CDR1 and CDR2: KGHSH and LQKENI. V shed 3 bases and J shed 6 bases, with 14 bases lying between them. This CDR3 is built from 14 residues.

This clonotype was seen just once. V gene TRBV12-3 or TRBV12-4 combines with J gene TRBJ2-5; D is ambiguous. The CDR3 sequence is 13 residues long. Trimming removed 7 bases at V and 2 bases at J, with 11 bases between. The CDR3 region is CASKPTVQETQYF. The DNA of the CDR3 is TGTGCCAGCAAGCCGACTGTACAAGAGACCCAGTACTTC.

This clonotype was detected ten times or more. The chain couples TRBV15 to TRBJ2-5, with D possibly being TRBD2 (5 bases). This CDR3 comprises 14 residues. CDR1 LNHNV and CDR2 YYDKDF come from the germline V gene (reference sequence). The ends were cut back, 1 base at V and 5 bases at J, with 11 bases in the middle. The CDR3 is CATSRAGSRETQYF. The DNA of the CDR3 is TGTGCCACCAGCAGAGCGGGGTCACGGGAGACCCAGTACTTC.

This clonotype was observed a handful of times. The CDR3 loop is CASSFPGQPQHF. The CDR3, as DNA: TGTGCCAGCAGCTTCCCTGGCCAGCCCCAGCATTTT. The chain joins TRBV11-2 to TRBJ1-5; D gene unclear. The germline V gene has CDR1 SGHAT and CDR2 FQNNGV. The CDR3 is 12 residues long. Deletions cut 3 bases from V and 7 bases from J, with 7 bases between.

The genes are TRBV7-8 and TRBJ2-1; 8 positions agree with TRBD2. The CDR3 extends over 16 amino acids. From germline, CDR1 is SGHVS and CDR2 FQNEAQ. V shed 1 base, J shed 8 bases, and the junction held 10 bases outside the gene matches. DNA of the CDR3: TGTGCCAGCAGCTTAGTGGTAGCGGGATGGGGGGATGAGCAGTTCTTC. Amino acids: CASSLVVAGWGDEQFF.

V is TRBV20-1 and J is TRBJ2-1; 8 bases agree with TRBD2. Germline-derived CDR1 and CDR2 are DFQATT and SNEGSKA (reference sequence). The V gene end was trimmed by 5 bases and the J gene end by 0 bases; junction bases not matched to a gene: 12. There are 17 residues in the CDR3. The CDR3 loop reads CSAGDLSSGSSYNEQFF. DNA for the CDR3: TGCAGTGCTGGGGACCTTAGCAGCGGGAGCTCCTACAATGAGCAGTTCTTC.

Ten or more counts support this clonotype. This chain connects TRBV4-3 to TRBJ2-1, with D unresolved. Germline loops: CDR1 LGHNA, CDR2 YSLEER. Deletions cut 0 bases from V and 10 bases from J, with 13 bases between. This CDR3 region has 14 residues. The CDR3 sequence is CASSQDSSPVEQFF. CDR3 in DNA: TGCGCCAGCAGCCAAGATTCCTCCCCCGTGGAGCAGTTCTTC.

Ten or more counts support this clonotype. This chain connects TRBV7-2 to TRBJ2-1; 13 bases are shared with TRBD2. Trimming cost V 5 bases and J 7 bases; bases outside gene matches: 14. This CDR3 contains 18 residues. CDR1 and CDR2 (germline): SGHTA, FQGNSA. This chain's CDR3 is CASSPGLAGEATRNEQFF. The CDR3, as DNA: TGTGCCAGCAGCCCCGGACTAGCGGGAGAGGCTACTAGGAATGAGCAGTTCTTC.

This clonotype showed up just a few times. The V gene is TRBV20-1, the J gene TRBJ1-6, with a possible D match to TRBD1 (6 bases). The CDR3 extends over 14 amino acids. V dropped 0 bases and J dropped 6 bases, with 9 bases sitting between them. Germline V CDR1 and CDR2: DFQATT, SNEGSKA (reference sequence). Here the CDR3 reads CSAREGQPNSPLHF. CDR3 nucleotide sequence: TGCAGTGCTAGAGAGGGACAACCTAATTCACCCCTCCACTTT.

This clonotype was observed a handful of times. This chain uses TRBV27 with TRBJ2-1, with TRBD2 matching 7 bases. The germline V gene has CDR1 MNHEY and CDR2 SMNVEV (reference sequence). The V segment lost 0 bases and the J segment 6 bases; nucleotides outside the gene matches: 5. The CDR3 length is 15 residues. CDR3 DNA sequence: TGTGCCAGCAGTTTATCCAGCGGGACCACCAATGAGCAGTTCTTC. Protein product: CASSLSSGTTNEQFF.

This clonotype came up once. In nucleotides, the CDR3 is TGTGCCAGCAGGCCGACAGGGGACTCCTACGAGCAGTACTTC. Its translation: CASRPTGDSYEQYF. The gene calls are TRBV6-1 and TRBJ2-7; 8 positions agree with TRBD1. Losses at the gene ends were 6 bases for V and 0 bases for J; bases not matched to a gene: 4. CDR1 MNHNS and CDR2 SASEGT come from the germline V gene. This CDR3 has 14 amino acids.

CDR3 sequence (DNA): TGTGCCAGCAGTTTATTTGCCAGCTTGCCGGAGCAGTTCTTC. Residues: CASSLFASLPEQFF. The chain links TRBV28 to TRBJ2-1; D is undetermined. The CDR3 extends over 14 amino acids. Trimming took 1 base from V and 10 from J, leaving 14 bases between them. The germline V gene encodes CDR1 MDHEN and CDR2 SYDVKM. Together with reference TRBV28 and TRBJ2-1, the CDR3 gives the full variable domain: DVKVTQSSRYLVKRTGEKVFLECVQDMDHENMFWYRQDPGLGLRLIYFSYDVKMKEKGDIPEGYSVSREKKERFSLILESASTNQTSMYLCASSLFASLPEQFFGPGTRLTVL.

J is TRBJ2-5 and V is TRBV14; TRBD2 matches at 11 bases. With V trimmed by 0 bases and J by 0 bases, 9 bases remained unmatched. This CDR3 contains 19 residues. Germline CDR1 is SGHDN and CDR2 is FVKESK. This chain's CDR3 is CASSQDPRLAGYYQETQYF. The CDR3, as DNA: TGTGCCAGCAGCCAAGATCCTCGACTAGCGGGGTATTACCAAGAGACCCAGTACTTC.

The chain carries TRBV6-1 and TRBJ1-1; D uncertain. The V gene lost 6 bases and the J gene lost 4 bases, with 12 bases spanning the gap. From germline, CDR1 is MNHNS and CDR2 SASEGT. This CDR3 is 13 amino acids long. The CDR3 DNA is TGTGCCAGCAGCGGGCAAGCGGCCACTGAAGCTTTCTTT. Translation: CASSGQAATEAFF.